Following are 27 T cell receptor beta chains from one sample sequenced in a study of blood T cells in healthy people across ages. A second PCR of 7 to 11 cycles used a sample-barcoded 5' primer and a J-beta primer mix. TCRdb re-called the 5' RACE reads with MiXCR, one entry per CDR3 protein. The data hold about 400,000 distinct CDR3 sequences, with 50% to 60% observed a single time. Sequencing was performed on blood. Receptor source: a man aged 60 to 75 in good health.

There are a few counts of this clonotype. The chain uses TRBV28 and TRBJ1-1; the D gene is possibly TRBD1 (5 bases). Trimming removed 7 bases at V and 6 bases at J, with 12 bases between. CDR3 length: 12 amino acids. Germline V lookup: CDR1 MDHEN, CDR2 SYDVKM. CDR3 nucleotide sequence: TGTGCCAGCACCTTGACGGGGGCTGAAGCTTTCTTT. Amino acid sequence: CASTLTGAEAFF.

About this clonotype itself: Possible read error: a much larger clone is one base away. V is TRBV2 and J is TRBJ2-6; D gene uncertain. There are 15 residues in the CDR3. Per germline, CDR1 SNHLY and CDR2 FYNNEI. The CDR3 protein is CVSKEWAPGANVLTF. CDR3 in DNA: TGTGTCAGCAAGGAGTGGGCCCCTGGGGCCAACGTCCTGACTTTC. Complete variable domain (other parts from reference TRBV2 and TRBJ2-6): EPEVTQTPSHQVTQMGQEVILRCVPISNHLYFYWYRQILGQKVEFLVSFYNNEISEKSEIFDDQFSVERPDGSNFTLKIRSTKLEDSAMYFCVSKEWAPGANVLTFGAGSRLTVL.

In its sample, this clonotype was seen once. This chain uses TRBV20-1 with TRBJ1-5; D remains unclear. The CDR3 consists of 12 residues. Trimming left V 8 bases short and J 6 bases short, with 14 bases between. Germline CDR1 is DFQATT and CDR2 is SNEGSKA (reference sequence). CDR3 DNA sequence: TGCAGTCCCAGGAGGGTGGGTCAGCCCCAGCATTTT. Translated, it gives CSPRRVGQPQHF.

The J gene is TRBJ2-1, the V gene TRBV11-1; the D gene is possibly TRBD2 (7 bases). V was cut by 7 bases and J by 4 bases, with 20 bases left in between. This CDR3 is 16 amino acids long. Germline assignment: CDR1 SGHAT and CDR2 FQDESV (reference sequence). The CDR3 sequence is CASNPKGGAGYNEQFF. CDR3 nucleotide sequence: TGTGCCAGCAATCCAAAGGGGGGGGCAGGTTACAATGAGCAGTTCTTC.

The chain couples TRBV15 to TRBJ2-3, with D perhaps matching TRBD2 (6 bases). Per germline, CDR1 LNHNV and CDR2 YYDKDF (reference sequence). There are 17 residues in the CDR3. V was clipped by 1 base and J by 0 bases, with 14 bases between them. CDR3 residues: CATSRGAGSTSTDTQYF. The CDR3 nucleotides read TGTGCCACCAGCAGAGGGGCGGGATCCACTAGCACAGATACGCAGTATTTT.

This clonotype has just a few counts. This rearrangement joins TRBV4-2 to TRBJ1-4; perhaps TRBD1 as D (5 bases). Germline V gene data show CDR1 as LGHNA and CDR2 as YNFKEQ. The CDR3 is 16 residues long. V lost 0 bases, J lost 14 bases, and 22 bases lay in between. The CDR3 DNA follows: TGTGCCAGCAGCCAAGAGGTTACAGGCTCTAGCGGGTTGCTGTTTTTT. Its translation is CASSQEVTGSSGLLFF.

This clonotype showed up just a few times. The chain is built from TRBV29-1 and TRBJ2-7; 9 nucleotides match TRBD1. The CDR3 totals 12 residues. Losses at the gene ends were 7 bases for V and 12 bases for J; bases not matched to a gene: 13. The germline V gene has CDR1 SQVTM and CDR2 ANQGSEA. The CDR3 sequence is CSAARQGDPRYF. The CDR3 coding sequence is TGCAGCGCAGCTAGACAGGGGGACCCTCGGTACTTC.

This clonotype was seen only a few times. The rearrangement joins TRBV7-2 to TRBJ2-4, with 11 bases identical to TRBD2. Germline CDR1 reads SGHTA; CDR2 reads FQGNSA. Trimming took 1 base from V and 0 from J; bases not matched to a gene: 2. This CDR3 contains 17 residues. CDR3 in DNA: TGTGCCAGCAGCTTAGACGGGACTAGCGGAGCCAAAAACATTCAGTACTTC. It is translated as CASSLDGTSGAKNIQYF.

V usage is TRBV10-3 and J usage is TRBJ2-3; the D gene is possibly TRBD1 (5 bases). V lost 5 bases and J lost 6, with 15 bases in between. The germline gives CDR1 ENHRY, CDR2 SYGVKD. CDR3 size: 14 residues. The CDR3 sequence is CAISNTPGSDTQYF. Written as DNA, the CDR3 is TGTGCCATCAGTAACACGCCAGGGTCTGATACGCAGTATTTT.

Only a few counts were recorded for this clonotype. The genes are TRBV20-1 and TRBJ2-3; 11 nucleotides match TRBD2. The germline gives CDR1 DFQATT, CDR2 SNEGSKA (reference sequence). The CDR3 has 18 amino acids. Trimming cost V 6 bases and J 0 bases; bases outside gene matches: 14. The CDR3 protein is CSAAVPLAGGGSTDTQYF. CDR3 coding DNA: TGCAGTGCGGCAGTTCCGCTAGCGGGAGGAGGGAGCACAGATACGCAGTATTTT.

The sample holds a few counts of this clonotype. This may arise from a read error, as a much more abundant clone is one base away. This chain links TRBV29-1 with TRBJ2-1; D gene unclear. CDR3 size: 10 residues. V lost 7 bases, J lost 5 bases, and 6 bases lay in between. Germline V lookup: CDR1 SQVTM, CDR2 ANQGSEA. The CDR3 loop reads CSAWDNEQFF. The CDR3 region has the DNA TGCAGCGCTTGGGACAATGAGCAGTTCTTC.

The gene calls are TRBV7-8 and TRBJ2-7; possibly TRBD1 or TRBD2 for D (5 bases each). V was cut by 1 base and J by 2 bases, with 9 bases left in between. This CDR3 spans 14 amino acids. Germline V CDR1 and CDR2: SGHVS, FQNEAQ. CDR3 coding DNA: TGTGCCAGCAGCTTAGGGGGGAACGCCTACGAGCAGTACTTC. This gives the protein CASSLGGNAYEQYF. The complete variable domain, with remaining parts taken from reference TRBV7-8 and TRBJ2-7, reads GAGVSQSPRYKVAKRGQDVALRCDPISGHVSLFWYQQALGQGPEFLTYFQNEAQLDKSGLPSDRFFAERPEGSVSTLKIQRTQQEDSAVYLCASSLGGNAYEQYFGPGTRLTVT.

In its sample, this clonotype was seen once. CDR3 DNA: TGTGCCAGCAGCCACCTGGACAGGGGGCCAGAGAACGCTTTCTTT. This encodes CASSHLDRGPENAFF. The V gene is TRBV12-3 or TRBV12-4, the J gene TRBJ1-1; the match to TRBD1 covers 11 bases. V was clipped by 6 bases and J by 11 bases; unmatched bases: 14. This CDR3 contains 15 residues.

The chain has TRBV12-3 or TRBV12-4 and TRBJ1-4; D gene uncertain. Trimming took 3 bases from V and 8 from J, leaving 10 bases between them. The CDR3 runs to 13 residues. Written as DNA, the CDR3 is TGTGCCAGCAGTTTTGACCAGAGGGAAAAACTGTTTTTT. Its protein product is CASSFDQREKLFF.

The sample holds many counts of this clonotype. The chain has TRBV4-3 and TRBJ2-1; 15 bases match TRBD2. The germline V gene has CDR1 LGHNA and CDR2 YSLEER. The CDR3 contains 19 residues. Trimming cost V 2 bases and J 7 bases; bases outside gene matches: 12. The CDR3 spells CASSQRGLAGGSYTNEQFF. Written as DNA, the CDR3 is TGCGCCAGCAGCCAAAGAGGACTAGCGGGAGGGTCGTACACAAATGAGCAGTTCTTC.

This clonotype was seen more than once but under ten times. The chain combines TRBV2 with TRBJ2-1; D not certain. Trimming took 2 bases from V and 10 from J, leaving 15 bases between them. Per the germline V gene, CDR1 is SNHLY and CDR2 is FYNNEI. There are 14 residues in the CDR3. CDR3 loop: CASSESAVQREQFF. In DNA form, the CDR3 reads TGTGCCAGCAGTGAATCGGCCGTGCAAAGGGAGCAGTTCTTC.

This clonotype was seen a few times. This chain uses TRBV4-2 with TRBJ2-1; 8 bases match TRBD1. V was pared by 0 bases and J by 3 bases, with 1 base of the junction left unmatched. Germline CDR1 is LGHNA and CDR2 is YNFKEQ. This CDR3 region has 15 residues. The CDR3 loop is CASSQDGTGYNEQFF. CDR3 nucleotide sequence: TGTGCCAGCAGCCAAGATGGGACAGGCTACAATGAGCAGTTCTTC.

The CDR3 is CASSTGLAGDDTQYF. DNA of the CDR3: TGTGCCAGCTCAACGGGACTAGCGGGAGACGATACGCAGTATTTT. The chain carries TRBV18 and TRBJ2-3; 14 nucleotides align to TRBD2. CDR1 is KGHSH and CDR2 is LQKENI in the germline V gene. CDR3 length: 15 amino acids. V shed 5 bases, J shed 6 bases, and the junction held 4 bases outside the gene matches.

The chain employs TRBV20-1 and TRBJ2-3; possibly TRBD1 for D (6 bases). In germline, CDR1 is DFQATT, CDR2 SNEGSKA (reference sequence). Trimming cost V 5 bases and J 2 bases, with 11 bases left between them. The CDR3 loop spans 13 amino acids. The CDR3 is CSAHGQNTDTQYF. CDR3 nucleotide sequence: TGCAGTGCTCACGGACAGAACACAGATACGCAGTATTTT.

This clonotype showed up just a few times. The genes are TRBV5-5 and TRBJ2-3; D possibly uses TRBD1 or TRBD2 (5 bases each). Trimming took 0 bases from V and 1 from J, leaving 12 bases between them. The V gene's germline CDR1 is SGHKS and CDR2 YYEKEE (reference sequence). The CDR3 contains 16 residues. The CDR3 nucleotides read TGTGCCAGCAGCTTGGCTATGGGGGAAGGCACAGATACGCAGTATTTT. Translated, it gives CASSLAMGEGTDTQYF.

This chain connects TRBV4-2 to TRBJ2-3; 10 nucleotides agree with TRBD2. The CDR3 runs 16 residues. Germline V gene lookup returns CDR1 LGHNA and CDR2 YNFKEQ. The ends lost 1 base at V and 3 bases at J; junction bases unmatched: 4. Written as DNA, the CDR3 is TGTGCCAGCAGCCAAGCAACGACTAGCGGGACAGATACGCAGTATTTT. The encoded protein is CASSQATTSGTDTQYF.

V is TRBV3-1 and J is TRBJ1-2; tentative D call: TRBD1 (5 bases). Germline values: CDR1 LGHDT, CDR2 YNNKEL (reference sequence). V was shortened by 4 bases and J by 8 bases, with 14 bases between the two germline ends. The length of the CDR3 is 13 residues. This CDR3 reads CASSLASGDGYTF. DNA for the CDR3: TGTGCCAGCAGCCTGGCCTCGGGGGACGGCTACACCTTC.

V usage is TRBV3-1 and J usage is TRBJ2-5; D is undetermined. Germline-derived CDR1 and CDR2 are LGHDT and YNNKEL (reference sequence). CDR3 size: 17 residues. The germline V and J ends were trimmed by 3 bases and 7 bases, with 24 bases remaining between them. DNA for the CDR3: TGTGCCAGCAGCCATCCCGACCACCTAAGACCCACCGGGACCCAGTACTTC. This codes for CASSHPDHLRPTGTQYF.

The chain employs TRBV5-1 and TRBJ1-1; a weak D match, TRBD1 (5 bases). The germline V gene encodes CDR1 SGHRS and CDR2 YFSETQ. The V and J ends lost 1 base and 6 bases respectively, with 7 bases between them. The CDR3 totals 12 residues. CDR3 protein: CASSLQGSEAFF. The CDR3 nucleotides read TGCGCCAGCAGCTTGCAGGGTTCTGAAGCTTTCTTT.

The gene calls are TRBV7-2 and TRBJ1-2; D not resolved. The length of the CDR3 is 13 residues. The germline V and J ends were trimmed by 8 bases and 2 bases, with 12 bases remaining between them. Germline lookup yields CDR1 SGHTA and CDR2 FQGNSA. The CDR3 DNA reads TGTGCCAGCGGTCTGAAAGGAAACTATGGCTACACCTTC. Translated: CASGLKGNYGYTF. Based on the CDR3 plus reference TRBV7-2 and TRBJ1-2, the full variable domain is GAGVSQSPSNKVTEKGKDVELRCDPISGHTALYWYRQSLGQGLEFLIYFQGNSAPDKSGLPSDRFSAERTGGSVSTLTIQRTQQEDSAVYLCASGLKGNYGYTFGSGTRLTVV.

The CDR3 spells CSARDQSGWGYTF. DNA for the CDR3: TGCAGTGCTAGAGATCAATCAGGATGGGGCTACACCTTC. J is TRBJ1-2 and V is TRBV20-1; no clear D gene. Germline V gene sequence: CDR1 DFQATT, CDR2 SNEGSKA (reference sequence). This CDR3 contains 13 residues. Trimming took 0 bases from V and 8 from J, leaving 13 bases between them.

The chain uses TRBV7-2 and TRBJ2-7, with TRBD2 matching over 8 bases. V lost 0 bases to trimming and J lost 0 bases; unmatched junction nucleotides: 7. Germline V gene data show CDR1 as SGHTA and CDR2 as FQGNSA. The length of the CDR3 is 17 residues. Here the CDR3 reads CASSLARRTSGSYEQYF. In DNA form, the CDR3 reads TGTGCCAGCAGCTTAGCGAGAAGAACTAGCGGCTCCTACGAGCAGTACTTC.